The rows below give T cell receptor beta chains drawn from one sample of a study of siplizumab effects on memory and regulatory T cells. Measured with immunoSEQ multiplex PCR; TCRdb has only the in-frame clones, and not every one. The sample comprises some 52,000 clones, about 97% of which are singletons, and 0.64% rests with the top ten. The sample taken for sequencing was naive CD4+ T cells sorted from blood. Every receptor here comes from a human donor in good health. CDR3s include the opening cysteine and the closing phenylalanine or tryptophan. A D gene is named only where the DNA matches it firmly. Size values are once, few and many counts, or a class for expanded clones, and some rows have none.

v_call	j_call	d_call	clone_size	cdr3_nt	cdr3_aa
TRBV30	TRBJ1-6	TRBD1	.	TGTGCCTGGAGGGAGACAGGGACTAGGGGAAATTCACCCCTCCACTTT	CAWRETGTRGNSPLHF
TRBV19	TRBJ1-4	TRBD1	.	TGTGCCACCTCGGACAGGGGGAAAAAACTGTTTTTT	CATSDRGKKLFF
TRBV30	TRBJ1-3	.	.	TGTGCCTGGAGTGTACTCGGGGGTGGAAACACCATATATTTT	CAWSVLGGGNTIYF
TRBV4-1	TRBJ1-2	.	.	TGCGCCAGCAGCCCCCGGTTGGGGAACTATGGCTACACCTTC	CASSPRLGNYGYTF
TRBV29-1	TRBJ1-5	.	.	TGCAGCGTTGGATATTCAGGTGATCAGCCCCAGCATTTT	CSVGYSGDQPQHF
TRBV19	TRBJ1-5	.	.	TGTGCCAGTAGTATATCCGGAACGGGCAATCAGCCCCAGCATTTT	CASSISGTGNQPQHF
TRBV7-2	TRBJ2-7	TRBD2	.	TGTGCCAGCAGCCCCGGGGGAGGGACCTCCTACGAGCAGTACTTC	CASSPGGGTSYEQYF
TRBV5-1	TRBJ2-3	.	.	TGCGCCAGCAGCTTGGCCGGTCTTTTTCGCACAGATACGCAGTATTTT	CASSLAGLFRTDTQYF
TRBV18	TRBJ1-1	TRBD1	.	TGTGCCAGCTCACCGGACAGGGGAACTGAAGCTTTCTTT	CASSPDRGTEAFF
TRBV6-6	TRBJ2-3	TRBD2	.	TGTGCCAGCAGTTTGGTAGCGGGGGGAAGCGGAGATACGCAGTATTTT	CASSLVAGGSGDTQYF
TRBV11-1	TRBJ1-2	.	.	TGTGCCAGCAGCACCGTACTGGGGGCAGTCAGACACGGCTACACCTTC	CASSTVLGAVRHGYTF
TRBV7-2	TRBJ2-3	.	.	TGTGCCAGCAGCTTACTGGGCACAGATACGCAGTATTTT	CASSLLGTDTQYF
TRBV4-1	TRBJ2-7	TRBD1	.	TGCGCCAGCAGCCAAGGGTGGGACAGGCGATACGAGCAGTACTTC	CASSQGWDRRYEQYF
TRBV6-6	TRBJ2-1	.	.	TGTGCCAGCAGCCGACTCCTTACACCCAATGAGCAGTTCTTC	CASSRLLTPNEQFF
TRBV18	TRBJ2-6	.	.	TGTGCCAGCTCAGACCCCCCGGGACTGCTCTCTGGGGCCAACGTCCTGACTTTC	CASSDPPGLLSGANVLTF
TRBV18	TRBJ1-5	.	.	TGTGCCAGCTCACCAAAGGACATTCGTAGCAATCAGCCCCAGCATTTT	CASSPKDIRSNQPQHF
TRBV5-4	TRBJ1-2	TRBD1	.	TGTGCCAGCAGCTGGGGGGGGACAGGGATGGCTGGCTACACCTTC	CASSWGGTGMAGYTF
TRBV27	TRBJ2-5	TRBD2	.	TGTGCCAGCAGTTTAACTAGCGACCCCCCCGGAGGGACCCAGTACTTC	CASSLTSDPPGGTQYF
TRBV14	TRBJ2-7	.	.	TGTGCCAGCAGCCAACCAGCGGGTGGCCCAGGCTGGGAGCAGTACTTC	CASSQPAGGPGWEQYF
TRBV27	TRBJ1-1	TRBD1	.	TGTGCCAGCAGTTTCCCGACAGGGGGAATAGCTTTCTTT	CASSFPTGGIAFF
TRBV11-3	TRBJ2-7	.	.	TGTGCCAGCAGCTTAGATCCAAAGAAGCAGTACTTC	CASSLDPKKQYF
TRBV5-1	TRBJ2-2	TRBD2	.	TGCGCCAGCAGCTTGGGACTAGCGGGAGCGACGAACACCGGGGAGCTGTTTTTT	CASSLGLAGATNTGELFF
TRBV7-9	TRBJ2-1	TRBD2	.	TGTGCCAGCCGGGGGGAGGGTGAGCAGTTCTTC	CASRGEGEQFF
TRBV5-1	TRBJ2-7	TRBD2	.	TGCGCCAGCAGCTATCTTGGACTAGCGGGAGTGGGCTACGAGCAGTACTTC	CASSYLGLAGVGYEQYF
TRBV20-1	TRBJ2-5	.	.	TGCAGTGCTAGGGTGAGAGAGACCCAGTACTTC	CSARVRETQYF
TRBV5-1	TRBJ2-5	.	.	TGCGCCAGCAGCTTGGGCCATTCGACAGACCAAGAGACCCAGTACTTC	CASSLGHSTDQETQYF
TRBV5-1	TRBJ2-7	TRBD2	.	TGCGCCAGCAGTAGCGGACTAGCGGGAGGAGACGAGCAGTACTTC	CASSSGLAGGDEQYF
TRBV4-1	TRBJ2-1	.	.	TGCGCCAGCAGCCAAGATGTTTCTACTAACTATTACAATGAGCAGTTCTTC	CASSQDVSTNYYNEQFF
TRBV7-2	TRBJ2-7	.	.	TGTGCCAGCAGCTCGGACGGAGTCCTACGGGAGCAGTACTTC	CASSSDGVLREQYF
TRBV7-9	TRBJ2-1	TRBD1	once	TGTGCCAGCAGCCGGGGACAGGGGGTCTACAATGAGCAGTTCTTC	CASSRGQGVYNEQFF
TRBV19	TRBJ2-7	.	.	TGTGCCAGTAGTCCTCGTATTGGGCCCACCTACGAGCAGTACTTC	CASSPRIGPTYEQYF
TRBV6-1	TRBJ1-5	.	.	TGTGCCAGCAGGGGTGGGACTCAGCCCCAGCATTTT	CASRGGTQPQHF
TRBV11-3	TRBJ2-7	TRBD2	.	TGTGCCAGCAGCTTAGCTTCTAGCGGGAGGCCACGGTCCTACGAGCAGTACTTC	CASSLASSGRPRSYEQYF
TRBV19	TRBJ2-3	.	.	TGTGCCAGTAGTAATTTCAAAGGGGCTAGCACAGATACGCAGTATTTT	CASSNFKGASTDTQYF
TRBV6-6	TRBJ2-1	TRBD2	once	TGTGCCAGCAGGCCGACTAGCGGGGCTGAGCAGTTCTTC	CASRPTSGAEQFF
TRBV7-2	TRBJ1-5	.	.	TGTGCCAGCAGTTCCACGTATAGCAATCAGCCCCAGCATTTT	CASSSTYSNQPQHF
TRBV7-6	TRBJ2-1	.	.	TGTGCCAGCAGCTTAGGGGTCCGGTGGGCCCATGAGCAGTTCTTC	CASSLGVRWAHEQFF
TRBV27	TRBJ2-3	.	.	TGTGCCAGCAGCTCGGGACAATACACAGATACGCAGTATTTT	CASSSGQYTDTQYF
TRBV6-5	TRBJ2-7	TRBD1	.	TGTGCCAGCAGTCGGGACAGGGACTACGAGCAGTACTTC	CASSRDRDYEQYF
TRBV27	TRBJ1-2	TRBD1	.	TGTGCCAGCAGTCCAAGACAGGGCCCGAGCTATGGCTACACCTTC	CASSPRQGPSYGYTF
TRBV5-1	TRBJ2-1	.	.	TGCGCCAGCAGAGGAGATAGGTCCTACAATGAGCAGTTCTTC	CASRGDRSYNEQFF
TRBV18	TRBJ1-4	.	.	TGTGCCAGCTCACCTGGGCAGGGGGAAAAACTGTTTTTT	CASSPGQGEKLFF
TRBV29-1	TRBJ1-5	.	.	TGCAGCGTTGCAACAGCAGATAGCAATCAGCCCCAGCATTTT	CSVATADSNQPQHF
TRBV5-1	TRBJ1-6	.	.	TGCGCCAGCGGTGAATTGAATTCACCCCTCCACTTT	CASGELNSPLHF
TRBV12-5	TRBJ2-3	.	once	TGTGCTAGTGGTTTGGTACTTCAGGGGGGTGATCCAGATACGCAGTATTTT	CASGLVLQGGDPDTQYF
TRBV23-1	TRBJ2-1	TRBD1	.	TGCGCCAGCAGTCGAACAGGGGGCGTCTACAATGAGCAGTTCTTC	CASSRTGGVYNEQFF
TRBV6-1	TRBJ2-1	.	.	TGTGCCAGCAGTTCCGGGATGGAGCAGTTCTTC	CASSSGMEQFF
TRBV6-5	TRBJ1-2	.	.	TGTGCCAGCAGAGGGGACGCAAGAACCTATGGCTACACCTTC	CASRGDARTYGYTF
TRBV19	TRBJ1-2	.	.	TGTGCCAGTAGTACCCCACCCTATGGCTACACCTTC	CASSTPPYGYTF
TRBV19	TRBJ2-5	.	.	TGTGCCAGTAGTATAATTGGTGGACACTTCCAAGAGACCCAGTACTTC	CASSIIGGHFQETQYF